The 14 T cell receptor beta chains in this list originate from one sample, sequenced in a study of T cells after yellow fever vaccination. TCRdb itself ran the 5' RACE reads through MiXCR, one entry per CDR3 protein. The sample carries approximately 510,000 distinct CDR3 sequences, around a fifth recorded once. Sequencing was performed on PBMCs, taken roughly 23 days after the first yellow fever vaccination. Source of these receptors: a man in his late teens or twenties who received the YFV17D yellow fever vaccine.

The table lists this clonotype with a few counts. The V call is TRBV5-5, the J call TRBJ2-7, with 8 bases aligning to TRBD1. Germline CDR1 SGHKS, CDR2 YYEKEE (reference sequence). The CDR3 loop spans 16 amino acids. V was pared by 3 bases and J by 2 bases, with 10 bases of the junction left unmatched. CDR3 bases: TGTGCCAGCAGCTCCGTGGACAGGGTGGAGGCCTACGAGCAGTACTTC. Translated, it gives CASSSVDRVEAYEQYF.

The chain carries TRBV9 and TRBJ1-6; D not resolved. CDR1 and CDR2 (germline): SGDLS, YYNGEE. The CDR3 extends over 14 amino acids. The germline V and J ends were trimmed by 1 base and 5 bases, with 7 bases remaining between them. In DNA, the CDR3 is TGTGCCAGCAGCGTACTGCACGATAATTCACCCCTCCACTTT. Translating gives CASSVLHDNSPLHF.

The chain uses TRBV28 and TRBJ2-3; the match to TRBD1 covers 11 bases. CDR1 and CDR2 (germline): MDHEN, SYDVKM. Trimming cost V 4 bases and J 8 bases; bases outside gene matches: 11. There are 16 residues in the CDR3. The chain's CDR3 is CASSSPGTGGTGTQYF. For the CDR3, the DNA is TGTGCCAGCAGTTCACCCGGGACAGGGGGAACTGGTACGCAGTATTTT.

A note on this clonotype: Just one base apart from a much larger clone, this may be a read error. This chain joins TRBV7-9 and TRBJ1-2, with TRBD1 matching 9 bases. Germline V lookup: CDR1 SEHNR, CDR2 FQNEAQ (reference sequence). V dropped 5 bases and J dropped 6; count of bases not matched to a gene: 1. CDR3 size: 12 residues. The CDR3 loop reads CASSGQGNGYTF. For the CDR3, the DNA is TGTGCCAGCAGCGGACAGGGGAATGGCTACACCTTC.

This clonotype was counted a few times. The gene calls are TRBV4-1 and TRBJ2-7; no clear D gene. The V gene's germline CDR1 is MGHRA and CDR2 YSYEKL. The V end was cut by 0 bases, the J end by 0 bases, with 9 bases between. The CDR3 loop spans 15 amino acids. The CDR3 loop is CASSQEAAGSYEQYV. CDR3 bases: TGCGCCAGCAGCCAAGAGGCGGCAGGCTCCTACGAGCAGTACGTC.

This clonotype turned up a few times. V and J are TRBV10-2 and TRBJ2-2, with 10 bases that match TRBD2. The V gene's germline CDR1 is WSHSY and CDR2 SAAADI. Unmatched junction bases numbered 13, after V lost 3 bases and J lost 3 bases. The CDR3 is 19 residues long. CDR3 DNA sequence: TGCGCCAGCAGTGATCTCGGACTAGCGGTGGGGTACTACACCGGGGAGCTGTTTTTT. Translated: CASSDLGLAVGYYTGELFF.

This chain connects TRBV18 to TRBJ2-3; no clear D. The CDR3 consists of 15 residues. Deletions cut 4 bases from V and 4 bases from J, with 15 bases between. CDR1 and CDR2 from the germline V gene are KGHSH and LQKENI. CDR3 region: CASSRSQAPADTQYF. CDR3 nucleotides: TGTGCCAGCTCACGGTCCCAGGCCCCGGCAGATACGCAGTATTTT.

J is TRBJ1-1 and V is TRBV5-6; unclear D gene. Germline V lookup: CDR1 SGHDT, CDR2 YYEEEE. Between the trimmed V and J ends, which lost 1 base and 4 bases, there was a span of 14 bases. This CDR3 is 15 amino acids long. The CDR3 region is CASSLFTLGSTEAFF. The CDR3 nucleotides are TGTGCCAGCAGCTTGTTTACGCTCGGATCCACTGAAGCTTTCTTT.

V and J are TRBV28 and TRBJ2-1; maybe TRBD2 (6 bases). Germline V gives CDR1 MDHEN, CDR2 SYDVKM. Deletions cut 7 bases from V and 2 bases from J, with 12 bases between. This CDR3 contains 14 residues. This CDR3 is CASNPGGTYNEQFF. In DNA form, the CDR3 reads TGTGCCAGCAACCCCGGGGGAACCTACAATGAGCAGTTCTTC.

This clonotype appeared a few times. The V and J genes are TRBV5-1 and TRBJ2-2, with 8 positions matching TRBD1. With V trimmed by 4 bases and J by 3 bases, 5 bases remained unmatched. The CDR3 is 15 amino acids. The germline V gene encodes CDR1 SGHRS and CDR2 YFSETQ. CDR3 region: CASSKEDRDTGELFF. CDR3 nucleotides: TGCGCCAGCAGCAAAGAGGACAGGGACACCGGGGAGCTGTTTTTT.

This clonotype was observed a few times. V and J are TRBV6-1 and TRBJ2-3; D call uncertain. The CDR3 has 15 residues. The V gene's germline CDR1 is MNHNS and CDR2 SASEGT. V was shortened by 7 bases and J by 3 bases, with 17 bases between the two germline ends. DNA for the CDR3: TGTGCCAGCAACGAAATCGCGGCCGGGACAGATACGCAGTATTTT. This sequence encodes CASNEIAAGTDTQYF.

This clonotype was seen only a few times. The V call is TRBV12-3 or TRBV12-4, the J call TRBJ2-2, with D unclear. The CDR3 spans 11 residues. V lost 3 bases, J lost 9 bases, and 5 bases lay in between. The CDR3 DNA reads as TGTGCCAGCAGTTTTTCCTGGGAGCTGTTTTTT. Amino acid sequence: CASSFSWELFF.

The chain carries TRBV19 and TRBJ1-5; no clear D. Trimming cost V 6 bases and J 3 bases, with 12 bases left between them. The CDR3 contains 14 residues. CDR1 and CDR2 (germline): LNHDA, SQIVND (reference sequence). As DNA, the CDR3 is TGTGCCAGTAGAATGTCCGTAGTCAATCAGCCCCAGCATTTT. It encodes CASRMSVVNQPQHF.

This chain uses TRBV5-1 with TRBJ2-2; possible D gene TRBD1, 5 bases. This CDR3 is built from 16 residues. V shed 3 bases and J shed 3 bases, with 15 bases lying between them. Germline CDR1 reads SGHRS; CDR2 reads YFSETQ. CDR3 in amino acids: CASSSALRGDTGELFF. Here the CDR3 DNA reads TGCGCCAGCAGCTCGGCGCTTAGGGGTGACACCGGGGAGCTGTTTTTT.